Listed here are 2 T cell receptor beta chains from one sample, sequenced in a study of T cell repertoires in cytomegalovirus infection. Via MiXCR, TCRdb re-called the reads, giving one row per CDR3 protein. Found here are some 450,000 distinct CDR3 sequences, approximately 33% of them singletons; the top ten hold roughly an eighth. Sequencing used PBMCs. These TCRs come from a human donor in good health (CMV status not recorded). Some clones in this sample may be carry-over from other donors' samples.

The chain carries TRBV14 and TRBJ2-6; either TRBD1 or TRBD2 may supply D (6 bases each). The CDR3 spans 16 residues. Trimming took off 1 base at V and 11 bases at J, with 18 bases between the two ends. From germline, CDR1 is SGHDN and CDR2 FVKESK. The CDR3 region is CASSQGRGAAQDVLTF. CDR3 in DNA: TGTGCCAGCAGCCAAGGGAGGGGGGCCGCCCAAGACGTCCTGACTTTC. The whole variable domain, remainder taken from reference TRBV14 and TRBJ2-6, is EAGVTQFPSHSVIEKGQTVTLRCDPISGHDNLYWYRRVMGKEIKFLLHFVKESKQDESGMPNNRFLAERTGGTYSTLKVQPAELEDSGVYFCASSQGRGAAQDVLTFGAGSRLTVL.

The chain recombines TRBV6-6 with TRBJ2-1; the D call may be TRBD1 or TRBD2 (6 bases each). The CDR3 extends over 17 amino acids. CDR1 is MNHNY, CDR2 SVGAGI, per germline (reference sequence). Trimming took off 6 bases at V and 4 bases at J, with 22 bases between the two ends. This chain's CDR3 is CASSSRPRGQVYNEQFF. DNA for the CDR3: TGTGCCAGCAGCAGCCGTCCCCGGGGGCAGGTATACAATGAGCAGTTCTTC.